This TCR beta chain was recorded in a study of shared clonotypes between healthy human individuals (dated by TCRdb to about 2020). With regard to the full study: A couple of women and a few men aged 18 to 49 years were included in the cohort. Per donor, three plates each were used for CD4 naive and CD4 memory, two for CD8 naive, and one for CD8 memory. Leukapheresis yielded between about 0.94 and 8.9 billion PBMCs per donor. To estimate repertoire size and how much clonotypes are shared between individuals, the study performed deep sequencing of blood TCR repertoires from five healthy adults. Different laboratories and diverse techniques were used to prepare libraries and sequence TCR repertoires, to increase sequencing depth and limit assay-specific biases. Broad study findings and their caveats: Estimated clonotype richness was generally larger for naive than for memory subsets. Clonotypes shared by all four sorted-subset donors showed higher generation probabilities than non-shared clonotypes. Sharing across a handful of donors was observed for approximately 5% of naive CD4, about 4% of naive CD8, about 2.5% of memory CD4, and 0.4% of memory CD8 clonotypes. Sampling was restricted to blood, and TCR repertoires in tissues likely differ from the TCR repertoires found in blood. Pairwise subsampling indicated that sequencing depth was expected to affect the degree of clonotype sharing among donors. Rarefaction of sorted-subset datasets indicated incomplete sequencing despite the large sequencing depth. Because the study included a small number of donors, the genetic and exposure-history diversity represented was limited.

Relative to germline, V is 7 bases shorter and J is 4 bases shorter, with 5 bases between their ends. Reading the germline V gene gives CDR1 MNHNS and CDR2 SASEGT. The CDR3 covers 11 residues, taking in both the cysteine and the phenylalanine. CDR3 DNA is the only sequence kept; it has 33 bases, read in frame from the first base. Comment on this clone: Its antigen is still unknown. Base qualities are not provided; no much larger clone lies one nucleotide away. Other DNA sequences from this sample encode an identical CDR3 as well.

Using the deep immunoSEQ assay, TCR CDR3 regions were amplified from genomic DNA by multiplex PCR. Extracted genomic DNA from each cell subset was spread evenly across all wells of several immunoSEQ 96-well plates, with each plate serving as a replicate. For sorted subsets, around 200 ng genomic DNA, equal to 25,000 to 35,000 T cell genomes, was loaded into each replicate PCR. Purified libraries were measured with a Qubit 3.0 fluorometer, size-checked on a Bioanalyzer 2100, and measured again with the KAPA Library Quantification kit. Each immunoSEQ 96-well plate was sequenced on its own single-read 150-cycle Illumina NextSeq 550 flow cell. Concerning the study's data processing: The immunoSEQ output contained only junctional sequences without quality scores, so filtering could not match that applied to full-length reads. Sequences were annotated with PyIR, a Python wrapper for IgBLAST v1.9, and V/J genes and CDR3 were assigned using IMGT germline references. Any read was removed if the V/J assignment was weak (E-value above 1e-6), the CDR3 was missing, or the read contained stop codons, out-of-frame junctions, or ambiguous translated residues. A V3J clonotype was defined by an identical inferred V gene, J gene, and CDR3 amino acid sequence. Percentage overlap between repertoires was calculated by dividing the number of shared unique clonotypes by the size of the smaller repertoire. Repertoire richness was assessed with RTK rarefaction, the Chao1 estimator, and Recon v2.1 estimates of unobserved clonotypes. OLGA was used to compute generation probabilities for all TCRbeta clonotypes that the gDNA method yielded from a handful of donors. TCRdb re-hosts the immuneACCESS table, in-frame sequences only. Its copies lack some clones; in the studies checked, an unresolved V gene accounts for under half of them, and the cause for the rest is not known. The V and J calls and clone size are taken from that table; D and trimming were inferred from the DNA. A total of 1,400,000 or so clones appear in this sample, approximately 98.5% of them only once. The ten biggest clones cover 0.36% of the sample.

Donors were healthy HIV-negative adults with no recently reported acute infections or vaccinations. Every donor was a Caucasian adult living in Nashville, Tennessee, USA. CD4+ T cells were enriched through magnetic negative selection, after which naive cells were positively selected on CD45RA and the remaining negative fraction served as the memory subset. After blood collection by leukapheresis, PBMCs were isolated using Ficoll-Histopaque density gradient centrifugation and then cryopreserved in the vapor phase of liquid nitrogen. Analytical flow cytometry was used to check the purity and quantity of every magnetically sorted T cell population. Each sorted fraction had its genomic DNA isolated and then quantified by UV absorbance on a Nanodrop 2000c.

The chain is assembled from TRBV6-1 and TRBJ2-1, with no reliable assignment of the D segment. Source material: naive CD4+ T cells sorted from blood. The cell subset or site label for this specimen denotes: CD45RA+ positively selected. This receptor was identified in a man aged 25 to 45 in good health. The CDR3 is CASIGYNEQFF. The DNA sequence follows: TGTGCCAGCATAGGTTACAATGAGCAGTTCTTC.